These T cell receptor beta chains were read from a single sample in a study of immune evolution from preneoplasia to lung adenocarcinoma. Clones were sequenced by immunoSEQ multiplex PCR, and TCRdb holds only the in-frame ones, with some missing. The sample has under 4,500 clones; around 82% are singletons. Sequences were obtained from FFPE invasive lung adenocarcinoma tissue. The source is a person aged 65-85 years with invasive lung adenocarcinoma. Some clones in this sample may be carry-over from other donors' samples. Each CDR3 is given with its conserved first and last residue. A D gene is named only where the DNA matches it firmly. Clone sizes are given selectively: once, few, many, or a class where the clone is expanded.

TRBJ2-1,-,TRBV6-6,-,CASSYRGGLDEQFF,TGTGCCAGCAGTTATCGGGGCGGGTTGGATGAGCAGTTCTTC
TRBJ2-1,-,TRBV30,-,CAWSRGVTEQFF,TGTGCCTGGAGTCGAGGGGTAACTGAGCAGTTCTTC
TRBJ2-7,-,TRBV14,-,CASSPGGGAEQYF,TGTGCCAGCAGCCCAGGAGGGGGAGCCGAGCAGTACTTC
TRBJ1-4,-,TRBV2,-,CASSEGRARNEKLFF,TGTGCCAGCAGTGAGGGCAGGGCAAGGAATGAAAAACTGTTTTTT
TRBJ1-1,-,TRBV10-3,TRBD1,CAISDGQGNTEAFF,TGTGCCATCAGTGACGGACAGGGCAACACTGAAGCTTTCTTT
TRBJ2-7,once,TRBV7-9,-,CASSLAGQGYEQYF,TGTGCCAGCAGCTTGGCAGGTCAGGGCTACGAGCAGTACTTC
TRBJ2-3,-,TRBV6-5,-,CASSSDKQDTQYF,TGTGCCAGCAGTTCGGACAAACAAGATACGCAGTATTTT
TRBJ1-4,few,TRBV6-1,-,CASKRNEKLFF,TGTGCCAGCAAGAGGAATGAAAAACTGTTTTTT
TRBJ1-2,-,TRBV5-6,-,CASSNIVQGNYGYTF,TGTGCCAGCAGCAATATAGTACAGGGAAACTATGGCTACACCTTC
TRBJ2-7,-,TRBV28,-,CASRTRQVGYEQYF,TGTGCCAGCAGGACCCGACAGGTCGGCTACGAGCAGTACTTC
TRBJ1-6,-,TRBV11-2,-,CASSLGPGIDSPLHF,TGTGCCAGCAGCTTAGGTCCAGGGATCGATTCACCCCTCCACTTT
TRBJ1-5,-,TRBV10-3,-,CAISPGVLQPQHF,TGTGCCATCAGTCCAGGGGTTTTGCAGCCCCAGCATTTT
TRBJ1-4,-,TRBV9,-,CASSPDTTGEKLFF,TGTGCCAGCAGCCCAGATACGACTGGGGAAAAACTGTTTTTT
TRBJ2-6,-,TRBV30,TRBD2,CAKGLAGDGANVLTF,TGTGCCAAGGGACTAGCGGGAGATGGGGCCAACGTCCTGACTTTC
TRBJ1-1,-,TRBV4-1,-,CASSRGQSEAFF,TGCGCCAGCAGCCGCGGACAGTCTGAAGCTTTCTTT
TRBJ2-2,-,TRBV2,-,CASSTGYTGELFF,TGTGCCAGCTCCACAGGGTACACCGGGGAGCTGTTTTTT
TRBJ2-4,-,TRBV7-2,TRBD1,CASSLGGTGLLPRRNIQYF,TGTGCCAGCAGCTTAGGAGGGACAGGGCTTCTCCCTAGGAGGAACATTCAGTACTTC
TRBJ2-7,-,TRBV18,-,CASSPAERKQYF,TGTGCCAGCTCCCCTGCGGAAAGGAAGCAGTACTTC
TRBJ2-7,once,TRBV4-1,TRBD2,CASSQVLAATYEQYF,TGCGCCAGCAGCCAAGTACTAGCGGCGACCTACGAGCAGTACTTC
TRBJ2-3,-,TRBV5-1,TRBD2,CASSSSGLETDTQYF,TGCGCCAGCAGCTCCTCGGGACTAGAAACAGATACGCAGTATTTT
TRBJ2-2,once,TRBV2,-,CASSEDGTRGTGELFF,TGTGCCAGCAGTGAAGACGGAACCCGGGGCACCGGGGAGCTGTTTTTT
TRBJ1-1,-,TRBV18,TRBD1,CASSLKRDSSSAMNTEAFF,TGTGCCAGCTCACTAAAACGGGACAGTTCTAGTGCCATGAACACTGAAGCTTTCTTT
TRBJ2-1,few,TRBV7-9,TRBD2,CASSFKTSGRVNEQFF,TGTGCCAGCAGCTTTAAGACTAGCGGGAGAGTAAATGAGCAGTTCTTC
TRBJ2-7,large,TRBV14,TRBD2,CASSLAGVVVEQYF,TGTGCCAGCAGCCTAGCGGGAGTTGTGGTCGAGCAGTACTTC
TRBJ2-7,-,TRBV29-1,-,CSVERTTYEQYF,TGCAGCGTTGAAAGGACCACCTACGAGCAGTACTTC
TRBJ2-7,-,TRBV7-9,TRBD2,CASSVSGSSAYEQYF,TGTGCCAGCAGCGTTAGCGGGAGTAGTGCCTACGAGCAGTACTTC
TRBJ2-5,-,TRBV5-1,TRBD2,CASTPPGTSGETQYF,TGCGCCAGCACCCCACCCGGGACTAGCGGAGAGACCCAGTACTTC
TRBJ1-6,-,TRBV10-3,-,CAISVGKDNSPLHF,TGTGCCATCAGTGTCGGGAAGGACAATTCACCCCTCCACTTT
TRBJ2-7,-,TRBV29-1,-,CSVDRGTYEQYF,TGCAGCGTTGATAGGGGTACCTACGAGCAGTACTTC
TRBJ2-2,-,TRBV2,TRBD1,CASSLTGGPTNFHGELFF,TGTGCCAGCAGCCTCACAGGGGGCCCTACGAATTTCCACGGGGAGCTGTTTTTT
TRBJ1-6,once,TRBV6-1,-,CASSAMSSGNNSPLHF,TGTGCCAGCAGTGCCATGAGTTCCGGAAATAATTCACCCCTCCACTTT
TRBJ1-1,-,TRBV2,-,CASSEWGGRNTEAFF,TGTGCCAGCAGCGAATGGGGGGGGAGGAACACTGAAGCTTTCTTT
TRBJ1-1,once,TRBV6-1,-,CASSEGGAPFEAFF,TGTGCCAGCAGTGAGGGGGGGGCACCTTTCGAAGCTTTCTTT
TRBJ1-1,-,TRBV25-1,-,CASIPTAAGANTEAFF,TGTGCCAGCATTCCCACAGCGGCAGGGGCGAACACTGAAGCTTTCTTT
TRBJ2-7,-,TRBV29-1,TRBD2,CSVEGDESSGSYEQYF,TGCAGCGTTGAAGGGGATGAGTCTAGCGGATCCTACGAGCAGTACTTC
TRBJ1-5,-,TRBV21-1,-,CASRGGEGNQPQHF,TGTGCCAGCAGAGGGGGGGAAGGCAATCAGCCCCAGCATTTT
TRBJ2-5,few,TRBV27,TRBD1,CASSSLGQQETQYF,TGTGCCAGCAGTTCCTTGGGACAGCAAGAGACCCAGTACTTC
TRBJ2-2,-,TRBV25-1,TRBD1,CASRRQGGTGELFF,TGTGCCAGCAGACGACAGGGGGGGACCGGGGAGCTGTTTTTT
TRBJ2-3,-,TRBV7-3,-,CASSLKAPPGTQYF,TGTGCCAGCAGCTTAAAAGCCCCCCCCGGTACGCAGTATTTT
TRBJ2-5,once,TRBV29-1,TRBD1,CSVPGQGAGETQYF,TGCAGCGTTCCCGGACAGGGGGCAGGGGAGACCCAGTACTTC
TRBJ2-5,-,TRBV5-6,-,CASSLRTGETQYF,TGTGCCAGCAGCCTTCGGACGGGGGAGACCCAGTACTTC
TRBJ2-3,-,TRBV11-3,TRBD2,CASSLDPTSGRVTDTQYF,TGTGCCAGCAGCTTAGATCCGACTAGCGGGAGGGTCACAGATACGCAGTATTTT
TRBJ1-5,-,TRBV18,-,CASSTETVNQPQHF,TGTGCCAGCTCAACAGAGACAGTCAATCAGCCCCAGCATTTT
TRBJ2-7,-,TRBV28,TRBD2,CASSSIGLVSYEQYF,TGTGCCAGCAGTTCCATTGGACTAGTGAGCTACGAGCAGTACTTC
TRBJ2-3,-,TRBV5-6,-,CASLGVADTQYF,TGTGCCAGCTTAGGGGTGGCGGATACGCAGTATTTT
TRBJ2-7,-,TRBV6-5,TRBD2,CASSYLAGPDYEQYF,TGTGCCAGCAGTTACCTAGCGGGACCGGACTACGAGCAGTACTTC
TRBJ2-7,-,TRBV29-1,TRBD1,CSVEYTGTGIDEQYF,TGCAGCGTTGAATACACCGGGACAGGGATCGACGAGCAGTACTTC
TRBJ2-2,-,TRBV10-2,-,CASGRDYNTGELFF,TGCGCCAGCGGCCGGGATTATAACACCGGGGAGCTGTTTTTT